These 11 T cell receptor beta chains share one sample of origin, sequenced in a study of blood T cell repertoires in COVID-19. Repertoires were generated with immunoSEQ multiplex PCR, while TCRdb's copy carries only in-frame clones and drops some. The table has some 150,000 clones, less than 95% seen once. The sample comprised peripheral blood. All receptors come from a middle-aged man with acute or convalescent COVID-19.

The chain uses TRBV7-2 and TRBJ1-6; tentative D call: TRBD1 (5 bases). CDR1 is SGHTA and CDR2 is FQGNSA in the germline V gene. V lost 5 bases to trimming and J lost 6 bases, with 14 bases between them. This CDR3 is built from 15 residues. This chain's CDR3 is CASSSDSTFNSPLHF. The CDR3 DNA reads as TGTGCCAGCAGCAGCGACAGTACTTTTAATTCACCCCTCCACTTT.

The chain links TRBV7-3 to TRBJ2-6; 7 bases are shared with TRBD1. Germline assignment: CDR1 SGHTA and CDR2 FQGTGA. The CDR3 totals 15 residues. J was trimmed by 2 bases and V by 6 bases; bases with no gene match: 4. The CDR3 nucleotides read TGTGCCAGCAGAAAAGACAGGGCTGGGGCCAACGTCCTGACTTTC. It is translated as CASRKDRAGANVLTF.

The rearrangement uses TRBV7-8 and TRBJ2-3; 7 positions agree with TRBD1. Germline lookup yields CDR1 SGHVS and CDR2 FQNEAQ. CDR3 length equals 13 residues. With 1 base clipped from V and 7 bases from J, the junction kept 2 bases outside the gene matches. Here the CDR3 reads CASSLGRGNTQYF. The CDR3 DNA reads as TGTGCCAGCAGCTTAGGCAGGGGGAATACGCAGTATTTT.

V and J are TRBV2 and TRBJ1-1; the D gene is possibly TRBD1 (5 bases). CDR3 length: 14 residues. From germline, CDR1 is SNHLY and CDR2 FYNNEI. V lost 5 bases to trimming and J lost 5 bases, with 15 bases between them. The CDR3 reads CASSPQGLQTEAFF. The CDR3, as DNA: TGTGCCAGCAGTCCCCAGGGTCTACAGACTGAAGCTTTCTTT.

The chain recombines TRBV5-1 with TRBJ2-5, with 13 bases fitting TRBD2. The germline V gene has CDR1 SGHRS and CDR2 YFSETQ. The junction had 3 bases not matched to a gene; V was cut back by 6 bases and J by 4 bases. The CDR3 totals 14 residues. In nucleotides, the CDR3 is TGCGCCAGCAATGGACTAGCGGGGGTAGAGACCCAGTACTTC. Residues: CASNGLAGVETQYF.

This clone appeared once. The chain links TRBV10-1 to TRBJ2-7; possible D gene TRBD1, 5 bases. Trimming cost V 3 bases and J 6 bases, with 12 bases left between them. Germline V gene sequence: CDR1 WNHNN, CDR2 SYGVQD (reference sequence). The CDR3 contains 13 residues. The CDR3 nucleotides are TGCGCCAGCAGTGATGGCCAGGGCGGCGAGCAGTACTTC. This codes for CASSDGQGGEQYF.

The CDR3 loop reads CASSLDRGIWGYTF. CDR3 coding DNA: TGTGCCAGCAGCTTAGACAGGGGAATATGGGGCTACACCTTC. The V gene is TRBV5-5, the J gene TRBJ1-2, with 8 nucleotides matching TRBD1. The V and J ends lost 2 bases and 8 bases, in that order; junction bases with no gene match: 8. Looked up from germline, CDR1 is SGHKS and CDR2 is YYEKEE (reference sequence). The CDR3 has 14 residues.

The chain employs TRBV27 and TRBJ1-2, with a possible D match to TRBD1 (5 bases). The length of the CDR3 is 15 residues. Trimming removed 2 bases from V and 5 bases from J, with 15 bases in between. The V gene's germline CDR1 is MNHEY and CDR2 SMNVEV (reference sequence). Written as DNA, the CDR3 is TGTGCCAGCAGTTTACGAGAGGGGACTTTTTATGGCTACACCTTC. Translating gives CASSLREGTFYGYTF.

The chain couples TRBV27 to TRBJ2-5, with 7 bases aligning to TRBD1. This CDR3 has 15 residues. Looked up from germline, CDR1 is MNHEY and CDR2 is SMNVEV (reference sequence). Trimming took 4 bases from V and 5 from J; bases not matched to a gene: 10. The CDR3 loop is CASSSETGLRETQYF. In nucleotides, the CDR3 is TGTGCCAGCAGTTCCGAGACAGGGTTGAGGGAGACCCAGTACTTC.

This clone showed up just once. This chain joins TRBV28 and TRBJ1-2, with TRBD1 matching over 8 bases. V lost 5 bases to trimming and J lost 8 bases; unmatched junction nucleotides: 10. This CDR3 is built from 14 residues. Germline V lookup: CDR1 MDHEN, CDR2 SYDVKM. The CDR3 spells CASSRPQGARGYTF. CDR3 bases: TGTGCCAGCAGTCGTCCTCAGGGGGCGAGAGGCTACACCTTC.

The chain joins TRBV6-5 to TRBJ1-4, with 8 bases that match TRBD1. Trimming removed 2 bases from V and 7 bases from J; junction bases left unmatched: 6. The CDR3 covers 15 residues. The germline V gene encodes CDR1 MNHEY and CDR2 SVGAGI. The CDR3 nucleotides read TGTGCCAGCAGTTACACGACAGGGGTTAGTGAAAAACTGTTTTTT. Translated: CASSYTTGVSEKLFF.